This T cell receptor beta chain derives from a study of shared clonotypes between healthy human individuals. Study-level information: For every donor, three CD4 naive, three CD4 memory, two CD8 naive and one CD8 memory plates were used. Study findings and constraints: A small donor pool kept down the genetic and exposure-history diversity that was represented. Sequencing depth was expected to influence donor clonotype sharing.

The CDR3 contains 19 residues. The junction had 13 bases not matched to a gene; V was cut back by 4 bases and J by 2 bases. Germline CDR1 SGHNT, CDR2 YYREEE (reference sequence). As for this clone: The target antigen is unknown.

CD8 cells classed as naive were CD45RO-negative and positively selected for CCR7, excluding terminally differentiated effector memory CD45RA+ cells. Each of the donors was a healthy adult who was HIV-negative and had not had a recent acute infection or vaccination. Here immunoSEQ multiplex PCR was the method, and the copy in TCRdb shows in-frame clones only, minus some. Seen here are roughly 550,000 clones, over 95% observed once, and the top ten hold approximately 0.1%. The TCR sequence derives from a woman in her twenties or thirties in good health. The chain links TRBV5-4 to TRBJ2-3; 13 bases align to TRBD2. Material for sequencing was naive CD8+ T cells sorted from blood. Here the CDR3 reads CASSDEGTSGILFTDTQYF. The CDR3 DNA is TGTGCCAGCAGCGATGAGGGGACTAGCGGGATTCTGTTCACAGATACGCAGTATTTT.